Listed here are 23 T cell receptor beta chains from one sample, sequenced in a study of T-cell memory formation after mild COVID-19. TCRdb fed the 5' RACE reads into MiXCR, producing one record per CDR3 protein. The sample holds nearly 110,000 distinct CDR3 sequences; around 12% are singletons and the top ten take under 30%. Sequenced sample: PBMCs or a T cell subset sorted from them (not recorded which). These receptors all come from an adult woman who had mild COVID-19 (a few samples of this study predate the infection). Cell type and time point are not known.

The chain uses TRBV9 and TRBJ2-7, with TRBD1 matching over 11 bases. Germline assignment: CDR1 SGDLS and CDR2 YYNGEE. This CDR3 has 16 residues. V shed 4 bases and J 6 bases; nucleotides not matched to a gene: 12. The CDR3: CASSSNRDRGIREQYF. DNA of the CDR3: TGTGCCAGCAGCTCCAACCGGGACAGGGGGATCCGCGAGCAGTACTTC. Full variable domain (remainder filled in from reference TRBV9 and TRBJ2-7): DSGVTQTPKHLITATGQRVTLRCSPRSGDLSVYWYQQSLDQGLQFLIQYYNGEERAKGNILERFSAQQFPDLHSELNLSSLELGDSALYFCASSSNRDRGIREQYFGPGTRLTVT.

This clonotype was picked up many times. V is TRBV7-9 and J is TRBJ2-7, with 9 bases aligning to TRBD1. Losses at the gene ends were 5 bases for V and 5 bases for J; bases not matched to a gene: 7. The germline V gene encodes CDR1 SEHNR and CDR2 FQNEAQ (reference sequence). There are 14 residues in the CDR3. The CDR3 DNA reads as TGTGCCAGCAGCCACCGGGACAGGGTCGACGAGCAGTACTTC. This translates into CASSHRDRVDEQYF.

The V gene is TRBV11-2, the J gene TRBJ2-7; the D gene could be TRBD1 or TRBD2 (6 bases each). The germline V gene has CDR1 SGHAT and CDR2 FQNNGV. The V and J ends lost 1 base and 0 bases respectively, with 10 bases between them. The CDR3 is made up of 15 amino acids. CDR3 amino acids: CASSLGGARSYEQYF. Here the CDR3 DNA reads TGTGCCAGCAGCTTAGGGGGGGCCCGCTCCTACGAGCAGTACTTC.

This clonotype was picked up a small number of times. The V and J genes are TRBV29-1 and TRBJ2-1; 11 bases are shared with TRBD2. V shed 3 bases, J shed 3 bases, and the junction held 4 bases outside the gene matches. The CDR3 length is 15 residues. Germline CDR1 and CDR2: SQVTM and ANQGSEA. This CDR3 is CSVEGLADNYNEQFF. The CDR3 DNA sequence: TGCAGCGTTGAGGGACTAGCGGATAACTACAATGAGCAGTTCTTC.

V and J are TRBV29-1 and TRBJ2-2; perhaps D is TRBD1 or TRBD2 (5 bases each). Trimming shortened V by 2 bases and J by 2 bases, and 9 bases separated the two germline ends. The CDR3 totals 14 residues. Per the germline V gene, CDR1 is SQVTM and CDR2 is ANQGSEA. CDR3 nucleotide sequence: TGCAGCGTTGAATACGGGGCCAACACCGGGGAGCTGTTTTTT. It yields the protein CSVEYGANTGELFF.

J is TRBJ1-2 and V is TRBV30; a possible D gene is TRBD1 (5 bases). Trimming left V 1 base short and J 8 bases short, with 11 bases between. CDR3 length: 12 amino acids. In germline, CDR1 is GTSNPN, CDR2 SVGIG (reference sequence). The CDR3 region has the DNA TGTGCCTGGAGTGACCAGGGAGGAGGCTACACCTTC. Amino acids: CAWSDQGGGYTF.

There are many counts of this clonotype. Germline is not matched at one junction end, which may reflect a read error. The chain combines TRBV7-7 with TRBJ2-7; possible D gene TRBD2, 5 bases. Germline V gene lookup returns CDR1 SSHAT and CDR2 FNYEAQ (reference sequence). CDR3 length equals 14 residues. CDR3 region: CASSLATLSYEQYF. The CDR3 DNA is TGTGCTAGCAGCTTAGCGACATTGTCCTACGAGCAGTACTTC. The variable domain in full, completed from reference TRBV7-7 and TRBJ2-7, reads GAGVSQSPRYKVTKRGQDVTLRCDPISSHATLYWYQQALGQGPEFLTYFNYEAQPDKSGLPSDRFSAERPEGSISTLTIQRTEQRDSAMYRCASSLATLSYEQYFGPGTRLTVT.

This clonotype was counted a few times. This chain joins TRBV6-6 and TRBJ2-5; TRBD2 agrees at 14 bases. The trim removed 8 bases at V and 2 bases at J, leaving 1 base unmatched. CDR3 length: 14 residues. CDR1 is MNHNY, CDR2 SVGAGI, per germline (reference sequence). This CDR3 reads CASGLAGGQETQYF. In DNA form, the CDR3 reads TGTGCCAGCGGACTAGCGGGAGGACAAGAGACCCAGTACTTC.

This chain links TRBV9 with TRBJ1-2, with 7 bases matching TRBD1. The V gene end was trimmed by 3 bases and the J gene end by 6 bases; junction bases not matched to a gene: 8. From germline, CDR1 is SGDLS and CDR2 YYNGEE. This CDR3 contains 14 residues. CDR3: CASSGNRGWDGYTF. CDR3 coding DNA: TGTGCCAGCAGCGGAAACAGGGGATGGGATGGCTACACCTTC.

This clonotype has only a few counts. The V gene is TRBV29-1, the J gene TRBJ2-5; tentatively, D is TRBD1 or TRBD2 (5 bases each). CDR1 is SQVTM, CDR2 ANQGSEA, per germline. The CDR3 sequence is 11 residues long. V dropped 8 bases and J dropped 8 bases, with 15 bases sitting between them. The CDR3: CSILEWDTQYF. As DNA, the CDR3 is TGCAGCATCCTCGAATGGGACACCCAGTACTTC.

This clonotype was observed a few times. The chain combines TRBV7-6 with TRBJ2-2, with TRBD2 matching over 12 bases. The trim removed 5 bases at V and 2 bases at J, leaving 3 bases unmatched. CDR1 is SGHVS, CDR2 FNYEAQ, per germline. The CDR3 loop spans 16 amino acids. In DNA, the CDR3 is TGTGCCAGCAGCAACGGACTAGCGGGAAACACCGGGGAGCTGTTTTTT. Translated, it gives CASSNGLAGNTGELFF.

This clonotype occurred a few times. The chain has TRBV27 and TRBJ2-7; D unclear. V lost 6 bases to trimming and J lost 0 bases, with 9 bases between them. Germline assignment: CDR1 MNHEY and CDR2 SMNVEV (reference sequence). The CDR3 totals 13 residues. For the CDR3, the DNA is TGTGCCAGCAGCGCACAGAGCTCCTACGAGCAGTACTTC. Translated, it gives CASSAQSSYEQYF.

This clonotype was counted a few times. The CDR3 nucleotides are TGTGCCAGCAGCTTCGGGATTCGAGGGGAGCTGTTTTTT. This sequence encodes CASSFGIRGELFF. The chain employs TRBV5-5 and TRBJ2-2; TRBD2 is a possible D gene (5 bases). This CDR3 spans 13 amino acids. Trimming removed 2 bases at V and 8 bases at J, with 10 bases between. The germline gives CDR1 SGHKS, CDR2 YYEKEE (reference sequence).

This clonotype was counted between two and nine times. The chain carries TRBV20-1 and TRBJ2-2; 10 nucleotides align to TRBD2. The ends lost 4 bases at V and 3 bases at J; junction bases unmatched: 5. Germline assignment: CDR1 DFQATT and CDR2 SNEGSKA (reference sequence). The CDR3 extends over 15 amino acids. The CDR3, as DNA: TGCAGTGCTAAACGGCTAGCGGGGGACACCGGGGAGCTGTTTTTT. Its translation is CSAKRLAGDTGELFF.

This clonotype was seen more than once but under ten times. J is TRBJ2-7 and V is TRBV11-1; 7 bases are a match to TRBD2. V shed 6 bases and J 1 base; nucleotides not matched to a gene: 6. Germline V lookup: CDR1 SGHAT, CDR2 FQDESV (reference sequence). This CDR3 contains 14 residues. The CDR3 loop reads CASSPGGWSYEQYF. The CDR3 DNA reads TGTGCCAGCAGTCCGGGGGGATGGTCCTACGAGCAGTACTTC.

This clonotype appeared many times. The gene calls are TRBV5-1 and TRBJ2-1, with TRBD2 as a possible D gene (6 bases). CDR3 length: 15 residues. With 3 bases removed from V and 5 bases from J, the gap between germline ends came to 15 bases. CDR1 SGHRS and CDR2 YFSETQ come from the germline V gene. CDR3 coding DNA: TGCGCCAGCAGCTGGTACGGGAGTTATGACAATGAGCAGTTCTTC. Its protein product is CASSWYGSYDNEQFF.

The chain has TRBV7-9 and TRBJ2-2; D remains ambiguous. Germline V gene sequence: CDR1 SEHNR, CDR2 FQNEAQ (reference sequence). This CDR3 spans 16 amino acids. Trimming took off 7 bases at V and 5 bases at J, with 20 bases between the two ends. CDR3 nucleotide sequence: TGTGCCAGCACTCGACCGGGTGCATTTGGGACCGGGGAGCTGTTTTTT. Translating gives CASTRPGAFGTGELFF.

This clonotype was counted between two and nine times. CDR3 in DNA: TGCGCCAGCAGCCGAACAAAGGGGACAGGGGGCGGTGGCTACACCTTC. Its protein is CASSRTKGTGGGGYTF. The chain employs TRBV4-3 and TRBJ1-2, with 12 bases aligning to TRBD1. Germline trimming cut 4 bases from V and 7 bases from J; bases unmatched to any gene: 10. The length of the CDR3 is 16 residues. Per the germline V gene, CDR1 is LGHNA and CDR2 is YSLEER.

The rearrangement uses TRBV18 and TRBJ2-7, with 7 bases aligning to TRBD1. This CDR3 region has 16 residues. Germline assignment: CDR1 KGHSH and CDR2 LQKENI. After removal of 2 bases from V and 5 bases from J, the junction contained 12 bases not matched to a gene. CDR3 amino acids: CASSPKTGNLLNEQYF. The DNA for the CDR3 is TGTGCCAGCTCACCAAAGACAGGGAATCTACTCAACGAGCAGTACTTC.

The CDR3 region is CASSLEGTDYEQYF. The CDR3 DNA sequence: TGTGCCAGCAGCTTAGAGGGGACAGACTACGAGCAGTACTTC. The rearrangement links TRBV11-2 to TRBJ2-7; TRBD1 aligns across 7 bases. The germline CDR1 and CDR2 sequences are SGHAT and FQNNGV. J was trimmed by 3 bases and V by 0 bases; bases with no gene match: 2. This CDR3 contains 14 residues.

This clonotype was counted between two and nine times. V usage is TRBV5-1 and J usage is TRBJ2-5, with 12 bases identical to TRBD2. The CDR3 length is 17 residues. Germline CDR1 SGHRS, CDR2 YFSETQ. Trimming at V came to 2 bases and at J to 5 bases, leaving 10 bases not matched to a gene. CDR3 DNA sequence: TGCGCCAGCAGCTTTGAAGGACTAGCGGGGTTAGGTGAGACCCAGTACTTC. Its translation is CASSFEGLAGLGETQYF.

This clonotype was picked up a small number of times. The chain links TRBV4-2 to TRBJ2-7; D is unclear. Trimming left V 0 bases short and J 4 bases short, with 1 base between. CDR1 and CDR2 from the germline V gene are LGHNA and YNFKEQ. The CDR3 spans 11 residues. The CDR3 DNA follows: TGTGCCAGCAGCCAAGATTACGAGCAGTACTTC. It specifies CASSQDYEQYF.

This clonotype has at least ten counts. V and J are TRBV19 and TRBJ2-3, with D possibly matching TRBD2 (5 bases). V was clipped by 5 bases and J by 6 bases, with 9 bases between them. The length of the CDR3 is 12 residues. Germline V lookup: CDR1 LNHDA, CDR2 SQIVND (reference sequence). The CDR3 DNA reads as TGTGCCAGTAGTGTTCCGGGGGATACGCAGTATTTT. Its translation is CASSVPGDTQYF.